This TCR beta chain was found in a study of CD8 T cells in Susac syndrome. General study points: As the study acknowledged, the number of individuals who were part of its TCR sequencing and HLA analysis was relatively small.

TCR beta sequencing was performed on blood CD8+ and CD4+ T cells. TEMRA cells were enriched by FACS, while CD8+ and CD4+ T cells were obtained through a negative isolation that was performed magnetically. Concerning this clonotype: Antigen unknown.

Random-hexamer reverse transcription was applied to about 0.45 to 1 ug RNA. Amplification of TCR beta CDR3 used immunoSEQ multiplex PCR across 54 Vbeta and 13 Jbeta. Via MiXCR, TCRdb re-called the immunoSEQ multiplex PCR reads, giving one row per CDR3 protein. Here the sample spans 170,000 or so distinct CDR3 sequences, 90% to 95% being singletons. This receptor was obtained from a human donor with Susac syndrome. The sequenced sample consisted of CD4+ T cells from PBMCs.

CDR3: CASSVTGSYNEQFF. The CDR3 nucleotides read TGTGCCAGCAGCGTAACGGGGTCCTACAATGAGCAGTTCTTC. The V gene is TRBV9, the J gene TRBJ2-1, with TRBD2 as a possible D gene (5 bases). This CDR3 is 14 amino acids long. CDR1 and CDR2 (germline): SGDLS, YYNGEE. The V and J ends lost 1 base and 1 base respectively, with 6 bases between them.